This T cell receptor beta chain was retrieved from a study of OX40 agonist ivuxolimab in advanced cancers. Study summary: Given to patients was ivuxolimab, an agonistic anti-OX40 (CD134) antibody. Dose-escalation patients suffered from hepatocellular carcinoma, melanoma, renal cell or head and neck cancer. The mean age was roughly 60 years, ranging from 23 to 79, with about four fifths of participants male.

The CDR3 is made up of 15 amino acids. CDR1 is SQVTM and CDR2 is ANQGSEA in the germline V gene. The V gene end was trimmed by 8 bases and the J gene end by 10 bases; junction bases not matched to a gene: 17. The assay was immunoSEQ multiplex PCR, and TCRdb's table has in-frame clones only and misses some. This table has some 11,000 clones, just under 75% appearing once. The V gene is TRBV29-1, the J gene TRBJ2-1, with TRBD1 identical over 10 bases. The sequence was collected from an adult with an advanced solid tumor such as melanoma, head and neck, liver or kidney cancer. This material consisted of CD4+ or CD8+ T cells sorted from blood, taken in a trial of the OX40 agonist ivuxolimab. The CDR3 nucleotides read TGCAGCATTATAACGGGACAGGGGCCCCTCGTGGAGCAGTTCTTC. It translates to CSIITGQGPLVEQFF.